What follows are 16 T cell receptor beta chains derived from one specimen sequenced in a study of cytomegalovirus exposure and HLA in healthy donors. PCR used 60 Vbeta primers and 13 Jbeta primers. Method: immunoSEQ multiplex PCR; TCRdb's copy keeps in-frame clones and lacks some. The repertoire holds some 150,000 clones, with 82% as singletons. Input material: PBMCs. The origin of the receptors is a woman aged 45-65 years in good health and CMV-seropositive.

V gene TRBV6-1 combines with J gene TRBJ2-4, with D tentatively TRBD2 (6 bases). CDR3 size: 14 residues. Trimming removed 2 bases at V and 2 bases at J, with 7 bases between. Germline V gene sequence: CDR1 MNHNS, CDR2 SASEGT. The CDR3 nucleotides are TGTGCCAGCAGTGAAAGCGGGCCCAAAAACATTCAGTACTTC. Protein product: CASSESGPKNIQYF.

This clone was seen once. The chain has TRBV18 and TRBJ2-7, with a tentative D call TRBD1 (6 bases). V lost 0 bases and J 2 bases, leaving 14 bases between the germline ends. Germline V gene sequence: CDR1 KGHSH, CDR2 LQKENI. The CDR3 is 16 residues long. Here the CDR3 reads CASSPPERRGAYEQYF. The CDR3 coding sequence is TGTGCCAGCTCACCACCGGAGCGCAGGGGAGCCTACGAGCAGTACTTC.

This clone was recorded only once. This chain connects TRBV19 to TRBJ2-7, with D tentatively TRBD2 (5 bases). This CDR3 has 15 amino acids. The V and J ends lost 6 bases and 1 base respectively, with 16 bases between them. Germline V gene sequence: CDR1 LNHDA, CDR2 SQIVND (reference sequence). In DNA form, the CDR3 reads TGTGCCAGTAGCCGGGGTTCGGGATGGTCCTACGAGCAGTACTTC. It specifies CASSRGSGWSYEQYF. The full variable domain, with the rest looked up from reference TRBV19 and TRBJ2-7, is DGGITQSPKYLFRKEGQNVTLSCEQNLNHDAMYWYRQDPGQGLRLIYYSQIVNDFQKGDIAEGYSVSREKKESFPLTVTSAQKNPTAFYLCASSRGSGWSYEQYFGPGTRLTVT.

This chain joins TRBV10-3 and TRBJ1-1; D gene unclear. V was pared by 2 bases and J by 0 bases, with 7 bases between. The CDR3 is made up of 14 amino acids. CDR1 and CDR2 (germline): ENHRY, SYGVKD. CDR3 nucleotide sequence: TGTGCCATCAGTGAGGGCAGGATGAACACTGAAGCTTTCTTT. Translation: CAISEGRMNTEAFF.

This sequence joins TRBV5-5 and TRBJ2-1, with 8 positions matching TRBD2. The CDR3 loop spans 16 amino acids. The V segment lost 0 bases and the J segment 2 bases; nucleotides outside the gene matches: 4. The germline CDR1 and CDR2 sequences are SGHKS and YYEKEE (reference sequence). The CDR3 DNA reads TGTGCCAGCAGCTTGGATTCGCGGGGGGCCTACAATGAGCAGTTCTTC. It is translated as CASSLDSRGAYNEQFF.

In its sample, this clone was seen a few times. This rearrangement joins TRBV4-3 to TRBJ2-7, with 11 nucleotides matching TRBD1. The CDR3 has 14 amino acids. Germline-derived CDR1 and CDR2 are LGHNA and YSLEER. The V segment lost 3 bases and the J segment 2 bases; nucleotides outside the gene matches: 0. CDR3 bases: TGCGCCAGCAGCCAGGGACAGGGGGCCTACGAGCAGTACTTC. Protein product: CASSQGQGAYEQYF.

The chain is built from TRBV6-6 and TRBJ2-5; 7 nucleotides agree with TRBD2. CDR1 and CDR2 (germline): MNHNY, SVGAGI (reference sequence). The CDR3 is made up of 14 amino acids. After removal of 6 bases from V and 0 bases from J, the junction contained 4 bases not matched to a gene. The CDR3 coding sequence is TGTGCCAGCAGCTTGGGACTATACCAAGAGACCCAGTACTTC. Translated: CASSLGLYQETQYF.

V and J are TRBV7-9 and TRBJ2-4; 7 positions agree with TRBD1. CDR1 is SEHNR, CDR2 FQNEAQ, per germline (reference sequence). V lost 6 bases to trimming and J lost 5 bases; unmatched junction nucleotides: 7. CDR3 size: 14 residues. The CDR3 protein is CASSSPGQQNIQYF. The CDR3 DNA sequence: TGTGCCAGCAGTTCGCCGGGACAGCAAAACATTCAGTACTTC.

This sequence joins TRBV28 and TRBJ2-7; TRBD2 aligns across 9 bases. The CDR3 runs 17 residues. The V and J ends lost 6 bases and 0 bases, in that order; junction bases with no gene match: 12. Germline V gene lookup returns CDR1 MDHEN and CDR2 SYDVKM. CDR3 in amino acids: CASRRGLAGRSSYEQYF. CDR3 nucleotide sequence: TGTGCCAGCAGGCGAGGGCTAGCGGGGAGAAGCTCCTACGAGCAGTACTTC.

The chain carries TRBV6-5 and TRBJ2-1; no definite D call. Germline CDR1 is MNHEY and CDR2 is SVGAGI. Deletions cut 0 bases from V and 3 bases from J, with 3 bases between. The CDR3 covers 13 residues. The CDR3 region is CASSYSSYNEQFF. CDR3 coding DNA: TGTGCCAGCAGTTACTCGAGCTACAATGAGCAGTTCTTC.

The V call is TRBV19, the J call TRBJ2-1, with D perhaps TRBD2 (7 bases). The CDR3 runs 16 residues. V was clipped by 4 bases and J by 3 bases, with 16 bases between them. Per germline, CDR1 LNHDA and CDR2 SQIVND (reference sequence). The CDR3 DNA reads TGTGCCAGTAGTACGATGGGGGGGGGCCGCTACAATGAGCAGTTCTTC. Protein product: CASSTMGGGRYNEQFF.

This clone was seen a handful of times. DNA for the CDR3: TGTGCCAGCAGCGTAGCTACAGGGTTTCTGTACGAGCAGTACTTC. It encodes CASSVATGFLYEQYF. The chain combines TRBV9 with TRBJ2-7; D is perhaps TRBD1 (6 bases). The V gene lost 0 bases and the J gene lost 4 bases, with 14 bases spanning the gap. The CDR3 contains 15 residues. The germline CDR1 and CDR2 sequences are SGDLS and YYNGEE.

The chain couples TRBV19 to TRBJ2-6; tentative D call: TRBD1 (6 bases). This CDR3 is 16 amino acids long. The ends were cut back, 3 bases at V and 0 bases at J, with 9 bases in the middle. Germline CDR1 and CDR2: LNHDA and SQIVND (reference sequence). The DNA of the CDR3 is TGTGCCAGTAGTATGGGGGCTCTCTCTGGGGCCAACGTCCTGACTTTC. This codes for CASSMGALSGANVLTF.

The chain uses TRBV6-5 and TRBJ2-7; 10 positions agree with TRBD1. The CDR3 covers 15 residues. V trimming: 4 bases; J trimming: 3 bases; junction bases outside the gene matches: 6. CDR1 MNHEY and CDR2 SVGAGI come from the germline V gene. Here the CDR3 reads CASSLTGTGVYEQYF. The CDR3, as DNA: TGTGCCAGCAGTTTGACCGGGACAGGGGTCTACGAGCAGTACTTC.

This clone was seen a handful of times. This rearrangement joins TRBV13 to TRBJ2-7; weak D call: TRBD1 (5 bases). CDR1 and CDR2 (germline): PRHDT, FYEKMQ (reference sequence). CDR3 length equals 13 residues. Trimming pared 4 bases from V and 3 bases from J, leaving 10 bases between. The CDR3 here is CASSSGQDYEQYF. The CDR3 bases are TGTGCCAGCAGCTCCGGACAAGACTACGAGCAGTACTTC.

The rearrangement links TRBV2 to TRBJ1-1, with D possibly being TRBD1 (6 bases). Germline V CDR1 and CDR2: SNHLY, FYNNEI. CDR3 length equals 13 residues. Trimming took off 3 bases at V and 11 bases at J, with 16 bases between the two ends. CDR3 nucleotide sequence: TGTGCCAGCAGTGAGAAAGGGGGTCTGGTGGCTTTCTTT. This gives the protein CASSEKGGLVAFF.